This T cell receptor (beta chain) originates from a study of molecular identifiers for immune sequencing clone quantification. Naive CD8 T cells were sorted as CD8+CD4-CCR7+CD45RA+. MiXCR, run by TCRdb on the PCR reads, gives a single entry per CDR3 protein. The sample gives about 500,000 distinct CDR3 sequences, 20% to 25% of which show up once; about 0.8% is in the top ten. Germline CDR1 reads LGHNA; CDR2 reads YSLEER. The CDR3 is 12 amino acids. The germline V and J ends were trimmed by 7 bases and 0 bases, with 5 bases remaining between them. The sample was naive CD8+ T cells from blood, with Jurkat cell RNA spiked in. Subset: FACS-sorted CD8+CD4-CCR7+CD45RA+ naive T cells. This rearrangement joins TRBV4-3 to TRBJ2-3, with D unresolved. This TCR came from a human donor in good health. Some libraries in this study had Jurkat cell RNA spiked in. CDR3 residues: CASMSSTDTQYF. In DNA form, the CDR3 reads TGCGCCAGCATGTCAAGCACAGATACGCAGTATTTT.